This T cell receptor (beta chain) was retrieved from a study of cytomegalovirus exposure and HLA in healthy donors. Study findings and constraints: Researchers reported from a later analysis that most CMV-associated TCR beta chains appeared HLA-restricted. A later analysis revealed that TCR association rates differed between HLA loci, peaking at DRB1 and bottoming out at HLA-C.

After removal of 6 bases from V and 4 bases from J, the junction contained 12 bases not matched to a gene. The CDR3 has 16 residues. CDR1 is SGHTA, CDR2 FQGNSA, per germline. 13 Jbeta primers and 60 Vbeta primers were used for the PCR. The repertoire was sequenced with immunoSEQ multiplex PCR; TCRdb's copy has only in-frame clones and lacks some. The data show some 120,000 clones, approximately 80% seen once. Turning to this clone: No antigen is known for it.

The sequencing input was PBMCs. The rearrangement uses TRBV7-2 and TRBJ2-1, with TRBD1 matching 7 bases. The source of this sequence is a human donor in good health. The CDR3 nucleotides read TGTGCCAGCAGTTCGTCGAGGGGGCCCTTATACAATGAGCAGTTCTTC. This sequence encodes CASSSSRGPLYNEQFF.